The 5 T cell receptor beta chains below all came from one sample that was sequenced in a study of identical twins. TCRdb recomputed calls from the 5' RACE reads with MiXCR, one row per CDR3 protein. The sample comprises around 1.7 million distinct CDR3 sequences, under 35% of which are singletons, and 0.25% to 0.3% rests with the top ten. Sample: cord blood. The source of these receptors is a newborn girl in good health.

This clonotype was found a few times. J is TRBJ1-6 and V is TRBV4-1; 7 bases agree with TRBD1. Trimming took 1 base from V and 9 from J; bases not matched to a gene: 3. The CDR3 sequence is 14 residues long. CDR1 is MGHRA, CDR2 YSYEKL, per germline. CDR3 region: CASSQGQGGSPLHF. The DNA of the CDR3 is TGCGCCAGCAGCCAAGGACAGGGAGGTTCACCCCTCCACTTT.

J is TRBJ2-7 and V is TRBV6-6, with D possibly TRBD2 on 5 matching bases. CDR3 size: 16 residues. The V end was cut by 5 bases, the J end by 3 bases, with 20 bases between. Per germline, CDR1 MNHNY and CDR2 SVGAGI (reference sequence). The CDR3 protein is CASSPGDGPRRYEQYF. CDR3 nucleotide sequence: TGTGCCAGCAGTCCCGGGGATGGGCCTAGGCGCTACGAGCAGTACTTC.

This clonotype was seen at least ten times. In DNA form, the CDR3 reads TGCGCCAGCAGCTCGCAGGAGGCAGACATTCAGTACTTC. This sequence encodes CASSSQEADIQYF. The genes are TRBV5-1 and TRBJ2-4; a possible D gene is TRBD2 (5 bases). The germline gives CDR1 SGHRS, CDR2 YFSETQ. The CDR3 has 13 residues. With 3 bases removed from V and 8 bases from J, the gap between germline ends came to 12 bases. Filled out from reference TRBV5-1 and TRBJ2-4, the complete variable domain reads KAGVTQTPRYLIKTRGQQVTLSCSPISGHRSVSWYQQTPGQGLQFLFEYFSETQRNKGNFPGRFSGRQFSNSRSEMNVSTLELGDSALYLCASSSQEADIQYFGAGTRLSVL.

This clonotype appeared a few times. The chain has TRBV7-8 and TRBJ2-3; TRBD2 aligns across 8 bases. The CDR3 is made up of 16 amino acids. V shed 5 bases, J shed 8 bases, and the junction held 15 bases outside the gene matches. Germline V CDR1 and CDR2: SGHVS, FQNEAQ. The CDR3 nucleotides read TGTGCCAGCAGCCCCCGGTCTTTAGCGGGATTCAGTACGCAGTATTTT. It yields the protein CASSPRSLAGFSTQYF.

The chain employs TRBV20-1 and TRBJ1-5; maybe TRBD1 (5 bases). Trimming stripped 6 bases from V and 4 bases from J, with 16 bases between. The germline gives CDR1 DFQATT, CDR2 SNEGSKA (reference sequence). The CDR3 covers 14 residues. CDR3: CSATSGGLNQPQHF. The CDR3 DNA reads TGCAGTGCCACCAGCGGGGGGTTAAATCAGCCCCAGCATTTT.